Here is one TCR beta chain with its context. Original methodology: Using reference gene primer amplification, nucleated cell counts were estimated. Here immunoSEQ multiplex PCR was the method, and the copy in TCRdb shows in-frame clones only, minus some. D and trimming come from the DNA, and the V and J calls and clone size come from that table. The sample has roughly 80,000 clones, 80% to 85% seen once. The data derive from a study of blood T cell repertoires in COVID-19. The overall study: Acute and convalescent COVID-19 samples came from the United States, Italy and Spain. The cDNA or gDNA used as material had been derived from T cells, B-cell-depleted T cells, or PBMCs.

There are 17 residues in the CDR3. Germline CDR1 MDHEN, CDR2 SYDVKM. Losses at the gene ends were 6 bases for V and 2 bases for J; bases not matched to a gene: 14. The chain is built from TRBV28 and TRBJ1-2, with TRBD1 matching over 8 bases. The source is an elderly man with acute or convalescent COVID-19. Material: peripheral blood. The CDR3 protein is CASRVGGQAFPNYGYTF. Here the CDR3 DNA reads TGTGCCAGCAGGGTAGGGGGACAGGCCTTCCCCAACTATGGCTACACCTTC.